A single T cell receptor (beta chain) is shown here with its context. The antigen is undetermined. CDR3 size: 11 residues. V shed 0 bases and J shed 13 bases, with 10 bases lying between them. Germline CDR1 MGHRA, CDR2 YSYEKL. The data originate from a study of T-cell memory formation after mild COVID-19. Study as a whole: For the most part, TCR clusters were specific to one donor. Study-level findings and limits: Memory sampled before infection contained some responding clones, suggesting cross-reactive memory joined. A balance of CD4 and CD8 characterized clones contracting day 15 to 85, whereas later expanders leaned CD4+.

One entry per CDR3 protein, called by TCRdb with MiXCR from the 5' RACE reads. Of approximately 400,000 distinct CDR3 sequences listed, more than 15% are singletons. The chain joins TRBV4-1 to TRBJ2-7; weak D call: TRBD2 (6 bases). Specimen: PBMCs or a T cell subset sorted from them (not recorded which). The sequence was obtained from a man between 18 and 35 years old who had mild COVID-19 (a few samples of this study predate the infection). Cell type and time point are not known. DNA for the CDR3: TGCGCCAGCAGCCAAGATGGAGGGCTATACGTC. Encoded protein: CASSQDGGLYV.